Below are 16 T cell receptor beta chains sequenced from a single sample in a study of blood T cell repertoires in COVID-19. The table came from immunoSEQ multiplex PCR; TCRdb's copy has only in-frame clones and leaves some out. The sample consists of 170,000 or so clones, around 73% of them appearing once. Material for sequencing was PBMCs or T cells enriched from blood (not recorded which). The source is a woman between 45 and 65 years old who had recovered from COVID-19.

This chain uses TRBV7-2 with TRBJ1-3; D might be TRBD1 (6 bases). The CDR3 is made up of 14 amino acids. In germline, CDR1 is SGHTA, CDR2 FQGNSA. Trimming took 5 bases from V and 10 from J, leaving 18 bases between them. The CDR3 region has the DNA TGTGCCAGCAGCCTACAGAGAACCAGGGGAACCATATATTTT. Its protein product is CASSLQRTRGTIYF.

The V call is TRBV25-1, the J call TRBJ2-1; 13 bases line up with TRBD2. Germline trimming cut 8 bases from V and 8 bases from J; bases unmatched to any gene: 9. Per the germline V gene, CDR1 is MGHDK and CDR2 is SYGVNS. This CDR3 has 15 amino acids. CDR3: CASVRGTSGTDEQFF. Here the CDR3 DNA reads TGTGCCAGCGTGAGAGGGACTAGCGGGACCGATGAGCAGTTCTTC.

The rearrangement links TRBV28 to TRBJ2-7, with D possibly being TRBD1 (6 bases). CDR3 length equals 15 residues. Germline assignment: CDR1 MDHEN and CDR2 SYDVKM. V lost 3 bases to trimming and J lost 2 bases, with 14 bases between them. The CDR3 here is CASSFQGGQTYEQYF. The CDR3, as DNA: TGTGCCAGCAGTTTTCAGGGCGGACAGACCTACGAGCAGTACTTC.

Concerning this clone itself: This sample includes further DNA sequences coding for the same CDR3. The chain recombines TRBV18 with TRBJ2-1, with 8 positions matching TRBD2. The J segment lost 5 bases and the V segment lost 3 bases, leaving 3 bases of the junction unmatched. The germline CDR1 and CDR2 sequences are KGHSH and LQKENI. The CDR3 covers 14 residues. The DNA for the CDR3 is TGTGCCAGCTCACCCGGACTAGCAGACAATGAGCAGTTCTTC. Encoded protein: CASSPGLADNEQFF. Complete variable domain (other parts from reference TRBV18 and TRBJ2-1): NAGVMQNPRHLVRRRGQEARLRCSPMKGHSHVYWYRQLPEEGLKFMVYLQKENIIDESGMPKERFSAEFPKEGPSILRIQQVVRGDSAAYFCASSPGLADNEQFFGPGTRLTVL.

The gene calls are TRBV4-2 and TRBJ1-6, with D maybe TRBD1 (6 bases). Germline CDR1 reads LGHNA; CDR2 reads YNFKEQ. Trimming took off 0 bases at V and 8 bases at J, with 14 bases between the two ends. The CDR3 totals 16 residues. The CDR3 region has the DNA TGTGCCAGCAGCCAAGATGGCAGGGGATCGGATTCACCCCTCCACTTT. Encoded protein: CASSQDGRGSDSPLHF.

This clone has only a few counts. The CDR3 DNA is TGTGCCAGCAGTTACCCGCCGGAGAACTATGGCTACACCTTC. It translates to CASSYPPENYGYTF. The V and J genes are TRBV6-2 or TRBV6-3 and TRBJ1-2; D gene uncertain. V lost 2 bases to trimming and J lost 2 bases, with 9 bases between them. CDR3 length: 14 residues. From germline, CDR1 is MNHEY and CDR2 SVGEGT.

The rearrangement uses TRBV10-1 and TRBJ1-6; maybe TRBD1 (5 bases). Trimming pared 3 bases from V and 7 bases from J, leaving 10 bases between. CDR1 is WNHNN, CDR2 SYGVQD, per germline (reference sequence). The CDR3 has 14 residues. The CDR3 nucleotides read TGCGCCAGCAGTGATAACAGGAAAAATTCACCCCTCCACTTT. This codes for CASSDNRKNSPLHF.

V usage is TRBV5-6 and J usage is TRBJ1-6, with D tentatively TRBD1 (6 bases). Trimming took off 5 bases at V and 7 bases at J, with 19 bases between the two ends. Germline V CDR1 and CDR2: SGHDT, YYEEEE. This CDR3 region has 16 residues. The DNA of the CDR3 is TGTGCCAGCAGACAGGACGGGGGGCTGGCGAATTCACCCCTCCACTTT. This sequence encodes CASRQDGGLANSPLHF.

The table lists this clone with a few counts. The chain joins TRBV3-1 (or the pseudogene TRBV3-2) to TRBJ2-3, with 9 bases that match TRBD1. The V and J ends lost 4 bases and 1 base, in that order; junction bases with no gene match: 6. The CDR3 has 16 amino acids. The germline CDR1 and CDR2 sequences are LGHDT and YNNKEL (reference sequence). The CDR3 reads CASSPRDRAGTDTQYF. In nucleotides, the CDR3 is TGTGCCAGCAGCCCCCGGGACAGGGCAGGCACAGATACGCAGTATTTT.

The CDR3: CASSDGTIEKLFF. Here the CDR3 DNA reads TGCGCCAGCAGCGACGGGACAATTGAAAAACTGTTTTTT. The V gene is TRBV5-1, the J gene TRBJ1-4; maybe TRBD1 (6 bases). Trimming removed 4 bases from V and 7 bases from J, with 11 bases in between. Germline assignment: CDR1 SGHRS and CDR2 YFSETQ. This CDR3 region has 13 residues.

The chain uses TRBV10-3 and TRBJ1-2, with D unclear. This CDR3 comprises 13 residues. Trimming shortened V by 0 bases and J by 5 bases, and 7 bases separated the two germline ends. Germline V gives CDR1 ENHRY, CDR2 SYGVKD. CDR3 nucleotide sequence: TGTGCCATCAGTGAGTCGACTGTTTATGGCTACACCTTC. It is translated as CAISESTVYGYTF.

J is TRBJ2-1 and V is TRBV6-2 or TRBV6-3, with D possibly being TRBD2 (6 bases). The V end was cut by 5 bases, the J end by 8 bases, with 13 bases between. CDR3 length equals 13 residues. Looked up from germline, CDR1 is MNHEY and CDR2 is SVGEGT. CDR3: CASSPLAIHEQFF. DNA for the CDR3: TGTGCCAGCAGTCCACTAGCTATCCATGAGCAGTTCTTC.

This clone was seen only once. The V call is TRBV7-2, the J call TRBJ2-1; no reliable D call. The germline V and J ends were trimmed by 1 base and 9 bases, with 7 bases remaining between them. This CDR3 spans 12 amino acids. CDR1 is SGHTA, CDR2 FQGNSA, per germline. The CDR3 DNA is TGTGCCAGCAGCTTAGAGACGGGTGAGCAGTTCTTC. This codes for CASSLETGEQFF. The variable domain in full, completed from reference TRBV7-2 and TRBJ2-1, reads GAGVSQSPSNKVTEKGKDVELRCDPISGHTALYWYRQSLGQGLEFLIYFQGNSAPDKSGLPSDRFSAERTGGSVSTLTIQRTQQEDSAVYLCASSLETGEQFFGPGTRLTVL.

V and J are TRBV6-5 and TRBJ2-7, with 9 bases identical to TRBD1. Germline V CDR1 and CDR2: MNHEY, SVGAGI. V dropped 6 bases and J dropped 4; count of bases not matched to a gene: 1. The CDR3 totals 12 residues. The CDR3 sequence: CASRQGAYEQYF. The CDR3 DNA reads as TGTGCCAGCAGACAGGGGGCTTACGAGCAGTACTTC.

The chain combines TRBV9 with TRBJ2-3, with 7 positions matching TRBD1. The CDR3 has 15 amino acids. Germline loops: CDR1 SGDLS, CDR2 YYNGEE. V was pared by 4 bases and J by 4 bases, with 9 bases of the junction left unmatched. CDR3 sequence (DNA): TGTGCCAGCAGCCCCGCCCGACAGGGCCCAGATACGCAGTATTTT. Residues: CASSPARQGPDTQYF. Together with reference TRBV9 and TRBJ2-3, the CDR3 gives the full variable domain: DSGVTQTPKHLITATGQRVTLRCSPRSGDLSVYWYQQSLDQGLQFLIQYYNGEERAKGNILERFSAQQFPDLHSELNLSSLELGDSALYFCASSPARQGPDTQYFGPGTRLTVL.

V is TRBV6-4 and J is TRBJ2-1, with TRBD2 matching over 7 bases. This CDR3 spans 15 amino acids. Germline lookup yields CDR1 MRHNA and CDR2 SNTAGT. Trimming cost V 6 bases and J 7 bases; bases outside gene matches: 12. The CDR3, as DNA: TGTGCCAGCAGGTCCTGGGGGGAGGGCCGGAATGAGCAGTTCTTC. Translating gives CASRSWGEGRNEQFF.